The 5 T cell receptor beta chains reported below all come from one sample, sequenced in a study of T cells in Graves' hyperthyroidism and ophthalmopathy. The investigators amplified TCR beta CDR3 regions from RNA transcripts. A first-round RT-PCR of the TCR CDR3 used the HTBI primer set. TCRdb ran MiXCR on the multiplex PCR reads and lists one entry per CDR3 protein. The sample records over 700,000 distinct CDR3 sequences, around 40% being singletons. Sequencing input: blood. The origin of the receptors is a woman in her forties with Graves' hyperthyroidism.

This clonotype appeared many times. The V call is TRBV10-1, the J call TRBJ1-1, with D unresolved. The CDR3 has 15 amino acids. V was shortened by 4 bases and J by 0 bases, with 12 bases between the two germline ends. The germline V gene has CDR1 WNHNN and CDR2 SYGVQD (reference sequence). The CDR3 DNA is TGCGCCAGCAGTGCACGGGGTTCCCTGAACACTGAAGCTTTCTTT. This codes for CASSARGSLNTEAFF.

At least ten counts were recorded for this clonotype. The rearrangement uses TRBV9 and TRBJ1-4; D uncertain. Germline-derived CDR1 and CDR2 are SGDLS and YYNGEE. This CDR3 has 13 residues. V was pared by 0 bases and J by 7 bases, with 7 bases between. The CDR3 is CASSVGVAEKLFF. CDR3 DNA: TGTGCCAGCAGCGTAGGGGTGGCTGAAAAACTGTTTTTT.

This clonotype was seen ten or more times. The V call is TRBV24-1, the J call TRBJ1-1; TRBD1 agrees at 8 bases. There are 13 residues in the CDR3. Germline CDR1 KGHDR, CDR2 SFDVKD. V was pared by 6 bases and J by 5 bases, with 4 bases of the junction left unmatched. The CDR3 DNA reads as TGTGCCACCAGTTTCACAGGGGGGACTGAAGCTTTCTTT. Translating it yields CATSFTGGTEAFF.

At least ten counts were recorded for this clonotype. One junction end does not reproduce the germline sequence, and a read error may be involved. The CDR3 coding sequence is TGTGCCAGCAGTGAGCCGCGGCTGCTGGATGGCTACACCTTC. Its translation is CASSEPRLLDGYTF. The rearrangement uses TRBV10-3 and TRBJ1-2; no firm D call. Germline lookup yields CDR1 ENHRY and CDR2 SYGVKD. The CDR3 has 14 residues.

The rearrangement uses TRBV4-1 and TRBJ2-7, with 8 bases identical to TRBD1. CDR3 size: 15 residues. With 4 bases clipped from V and 0 bases from J, the junction kept 5 bases outside the gene matches. Germline CDR1 and CDR2: MGHRA and YSYEKL. CDR3 in amino acids: CASSPLTGASYEQYF. The CDR3 DNA reads TGCGCCAGCAGCCCCTTGACAGGGGCCTCCTACGAGCAGTACTTC.